Sequencing of this T cell receptor beta chain was carried out in a study of cytomegalovirus exposure and HLA in healthy donors. Overall study: A preliminary data release comprised about 85 million unique TCRs obtained from HLA-typed donors. Study conclusions and caveats: Immune exposure data for these donors was limited to CMV serostatus.

On this clone: Its specificity is not known.

This CDR3 contains 15 residues. CDR1 is MNHEY, CDR2 SVGAGI, per germline. V lost 6 bases to trimming and J lost 4 bases; unmatched junction nucleotides: 9. The PCR was carried out with 60 Vbeta primers and 13 Jbeta primers. The assay was immunoSEQ multiplex PCR, and TCRdb's table has in-frame clones only and misses some. Of 110,000 or so clones listed, around 74% are singletons. The rearrangement joins TRBV6-5 to TRBJ1-5; 7 bases align to TRBD1. The sample comprised PBMCs. The TCR was taken from a man aged 35 to 55 in good health and CMV-seronegative. CDR3 region: CASSHDRVSNQPQHF. The CDR3 nucleotides read TGTGCCAGCAGCCACGACAGGGTATCAAATCAGCCCCAGCATTTT.